The T cell receptor beta chain under discussion was sequenced for a study of metastatic and nonmetastatic thyroid tumors. Across the study: Across peripheral blood and tumor or nodule tissue samples taken from malignant and benign thyroid patients, the repertoires were compared with one another. Study-wide findings and caveats: It was reportedly found that TCR beta diversity was significantly higher in malignant thyroid tumors than in benign nodules, a difference seen in both blood and tumor samples.

The germline V gene has CDR1 GTSNPN and CDR2 SVGIG (reference sequence). The V and J ends lost 0 bases and 5 bases respectively, with 10 bases between them. This CDR3 has 14 residues. Thyroid surgery was performed in patients who had received no treatment beforehand. As originally analysed: Built for papillary thyroid cancer, a distant-metastasis classifier drew on CDR3 differences across clinicopathological groups. With MiXCR, TCRdb reprocessed the PCR reads. Here the V and J calls rest on TCRdb's processing, not on the authors' analysis. The data contain some 15,000 clones, under 35% of them singletons. In the case of this clone: Its target is not known.

The rearrangement joins TRBV30 to TRBJ2-2; a possible D gene is TRBD2 (5 bases). The sequence was obtained from a female donor with papillary thyroid cancer or a benign thyroid nodule (not recorded which). Some clones in this sample may be carry-over from other donors' samples. The sequenced sample was adjacent normal tissue. The CDR3 spells CAWSVTRGTGELFF. The CDR3 DNA follows: TGTGCCTGGAGTGTGACGAGAGGGACCGGGGAGCTGTTTTTT.